This passage covers 8 T cell receptor beta chains from one sample sequenced in a study of patients and donors after allogeneic stem cell transplantation. TCRdb recomputed calls from the RT-PCR reads with MiXCR, one row per CDR3 protein. This table has roughly 960,000 distinct CDR3 sequences, about 20% appearing once. The sequenced sample was blood, either unsorted or a sorted T cell fraction (not recorded which). Receptors were obtained from a human donor who was either an allogeneic HSCT recipient or a stem cell or donor lymphocyte infusion donor (not recorded which). It is not recorded whose cells these are; they may come from a transplant donor.

This clonotype was detected only a few times. The gene calls are TRBV20-1 and TRBJ1-4; D is uncertain. V dropped 4 bases and J dropped 5 bases, with 11 bases sitting between them. The germline V gene has CDR1 DFQATT and CDR2 SNEGSKA (reference sequence). The CDR3 spans 13 residues. The CDR3 DNA sequence: TGCAGTGCTATTGTGAGCCTCAATGAAAAACTGTTTTTT. The encoded protein is CSAIVSLNEKLFF.

This clonotype was seen a few times. The chain is built from TRBV13 and TRBJ2-7; 7 bases line up with TRBD2. The CDR3 extends over 15 amino acids. CDR1 PRHDT and CDR2 FYEKMQ come from the germline V gene (reference sequence). V lost 3 bases, J lost 1 base, and 6 bases stayed unmatched. The CDR3 sequence: CASSLAGRWSYEQYF. CDR3 DNA: TGTGCCAGCAGCTTGGCCGGGAGGTGGTCCTACGAGCAGTACTTC.

The J gene is TRBJ2-3, the V gene TRBV12-3 or TRBV12-4, with 10 bases lining up with TRBD1. V trimming: 7 bases; J trimming: 3 bases; junction bases outside the gene matches: 4. The CDR3 sequence is 14 residues long. The CDR3 DNA reads TGTGCCAGCACCGGGGGACAGGGGACAGATACGCAGTATTTT. It is translated as CASTGGQGTDTQYF.

This clonotype was counted a few times. The gene calls are TRBV25-1 and TRBJ2-7; 9 bases match TRBD1. Germline V gives CDR1 MGHDK, CDR2 SYGVNS. The CDR3 contains 15 residues. The V gene end was trimmed by 3 bases and the J gene end by 7 bases; junction bases not matched to a gene: 10. The CDR3 DNA reads as TGTGCCAGCAGTGATCCTCACAGGGGGCTAGGGGAGCAGTACTTC. It is translated as CASSDPHRGLGEQYF.

The chain uses TRBV27 and TRBJ1-1; 7 positions agree with TRBD1. CDR3 length equals 20 residues. The germline V gene encodes CDR1 MNHEY and CDR2 SMNVEV (reference sequence). Trimming at V came to 0 bases and at J to 4 bases, leaving 20 bases not matched to a gene. CDR3: CASSLSFPFYTGTEVTEAFF. Here the CDR3 DNA reads TGTGCCAGCAGTTTATCCTTCCCCTTCTATACCGGGACAGAGGTCACTGAAGCTTTCTTT.

This clonotype has only a few counts. This sequence joins TRBV11-2 and TRBJ1-1; D not resolved. Germline V lookup: CDR1 SGHAT, CDR2 FQNNGV. Trimming removed 1 base from V and 1 base from J, with 13 bases in between. CDR3 length equals 16 residues. DNA for the CDR3: TGTGCCAGCAGCTTAGGAAGTCGGGAATGGAACACTGAAGCTTTCTTT. Amino acid sequence: CASSLGSREWNTEAFF. Based on the CDR3 plus reference TRBV11-2 and TRBJ1-1, the full variable domain is EAGVAQSPRYKIIEKRQSVAFWCNPISGHATLYWYQQILGQGPKLLIQFQNNGVVDDSQLPKDRFSAERLKGVDSTLKIQPAKLEDSAVYLCASSLGSREWNTEAFFGQGTRLTVV.

This clonotype was seen a handful of times. The chain links TRBV6-5 to TRBJ1-1; D uncertain. Germline CDR1 MNHEY, CDR2 SVGAGI. Trimming pared 2 bases from V and 6 bases from J, leaving 16 bases between. The CDR3 sequence is 15 residues long. CDR3 sequence (DNA): TGTGCCAGCAGTTACGTGTCAGACTGGCGCGCTGAAGCTTTCTTT. Protein: CASSYVSDWRAEAFF.

This clonotype was observed a few times. V gene TRBV29-1 combines with J gene TRBJ2-5; D unresolved. The CDR3 is 11 residues long. Germline V gene data show CDR1 as SQVTM and CDR2 as ANQGSEA. Trimming removed 7 bases from V and 6 bases from J, with 12 bases in between. CDR3 nucleotide sequence: TGCAGCGGTGGAGTGGTAAAGACCCAGTACTTC. Translated, it gives CSGGVVKTQYF.